What follows describes a single TCR beta chain. Its antigen is unidentified. This CDR3 comprises 17 residues. Germline V CDR1 and CDR2: SGHNT, YENEEA. The V and J ends lost 5 bases and 2 bases, in that order; junction bases with no gene match: 8. The sample is drawn from a study of PD-1 blockade in classical Hodgkin lymphoma. Overall study: Patients were administered nivolumab (3 mg/kg intravenously) every 2 weeks.

Clones were read by immunoSEQ multiplex PCR, and TCRdb kept only the in-frame ones, dropping some. The sample lists some 30,000 clones; roughly 70% were seen once. Overall study results and limits: According to reports, newly diagnosed patients had lower baseline TCR diversity than healthy donors, and relapsed/refractory patients had lower baseline TCR diversity still. Those achieving complete response showed baseline diversity like newly diagnosed patients.

The patients all showed relapse after autologous stem cell transplantation, while their brentuximab vedotin exposure varied. Sequenced material: peripheral blood mononuclear cells (PBMCs), taken before the second cycle of nivolumab. The rearrangement links TRBV11-3 to TRBJ2-6, with TRBD1 matching 8 bases. This TCR was sampled from a human donor with classical Hodgkin lymphoma. The CDR3 nucleotides read TGTGCCAGCAGCCGCGGACAGGGAGTTCCTGGGGCCAACGTCCTGACTTTC. Translation: CASSRGQGVPGANVLTF.